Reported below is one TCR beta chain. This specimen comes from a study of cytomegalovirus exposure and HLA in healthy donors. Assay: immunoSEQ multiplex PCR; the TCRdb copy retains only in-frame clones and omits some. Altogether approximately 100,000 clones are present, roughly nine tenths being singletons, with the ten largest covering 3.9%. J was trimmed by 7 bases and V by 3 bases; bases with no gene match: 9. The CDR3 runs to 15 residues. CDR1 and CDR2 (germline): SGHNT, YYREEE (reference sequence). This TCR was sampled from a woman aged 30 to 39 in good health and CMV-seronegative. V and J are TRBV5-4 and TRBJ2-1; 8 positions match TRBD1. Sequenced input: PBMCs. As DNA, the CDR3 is TGTGCCAGCAGCTCTTCCGGGACAGGTATAAATGAGCAGTTCTTC. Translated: CASSSSGTGINEQFF.